This T cell receptor (beta chain) was identified during a study of graft-versus-host responses after intestinal transplantation. The length of the CDR3 is 15 residues. The germline V gene encodes CDR1 MGHDK and CDR2 SYGVNS. V dropped 3 bases and J dropped 7; count of bases not matched to a gene: 5. In regard to this clone: Its antigen is not identified.

TCRdb's table, derived via immunoSEQ multiplex PCR, lists solely in-frame clones and lacks some. The sample yields roughly 110,000 clones, roughly 89% seen once. This chain connects TRBV25-1 to TRBJ2-1; 11 nucleotides line up with TRBD2. This specimen consisted of unstimulated CD4+ T cells sorted from spleen or lymph node cells, obtained before transplant. This TCR derives from a human donor who was the organ donor for an intestinal transplant. The CDR3 coding sequence is TGTGCCAGCAGTGATAGACTAGCGGGACAGAATGAGCAGTTCTTC. The encoded protein is CASSDRLAGQNEQFF.